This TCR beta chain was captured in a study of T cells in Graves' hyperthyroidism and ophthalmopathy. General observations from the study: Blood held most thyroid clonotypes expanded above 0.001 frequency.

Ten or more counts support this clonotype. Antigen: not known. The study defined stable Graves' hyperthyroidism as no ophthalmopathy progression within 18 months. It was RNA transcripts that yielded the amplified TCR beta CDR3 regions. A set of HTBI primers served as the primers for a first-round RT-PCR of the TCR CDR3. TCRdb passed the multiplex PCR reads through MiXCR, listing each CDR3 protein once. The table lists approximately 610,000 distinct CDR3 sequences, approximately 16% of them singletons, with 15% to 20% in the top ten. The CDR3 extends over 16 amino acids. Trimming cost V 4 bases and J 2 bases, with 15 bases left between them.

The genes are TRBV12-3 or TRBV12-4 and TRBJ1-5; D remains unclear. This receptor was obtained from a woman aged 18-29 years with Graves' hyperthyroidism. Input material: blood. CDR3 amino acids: CASSSTSGIGNQPQHF. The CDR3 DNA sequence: TGTGCCAGCAGTTCTACTTCAGGAATCGGCAATCAGCCCCAGCATTTT.